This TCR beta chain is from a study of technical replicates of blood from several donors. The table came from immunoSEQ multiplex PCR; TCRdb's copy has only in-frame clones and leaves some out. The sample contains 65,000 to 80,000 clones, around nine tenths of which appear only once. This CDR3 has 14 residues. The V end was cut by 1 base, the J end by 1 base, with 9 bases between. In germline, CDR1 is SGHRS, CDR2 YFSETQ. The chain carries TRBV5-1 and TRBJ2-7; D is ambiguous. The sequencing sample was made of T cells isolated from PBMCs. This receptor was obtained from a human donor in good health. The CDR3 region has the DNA TGCGCCAGCAGCTTGAGGCTCGGGTCCTACGAGCAGTACTTC. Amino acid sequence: CASSLRLGSYEQYF.